This T cell receptor (beta chain) was retrieved from a study of T cells after yellow fever vaccination. The 5'RACE template-switching step produced TCR cDNA and added a universal primer site and UMIs. TCRdb recomputed calls from the 5' RACE reads with MiXCR, one row per CDR3 protein. The profile shows under 550,000 distinct CDR3 sequences, around a fifth of them singletons. The study, taken as a whole, reports: Abundant bulk-population clonotypes could contaminate the FACS-sorted repertoires. Weaker, the secondary response had a peak occurring faster, on day 5 versus 15. The study re-detected most primary-vaccination clones after the booster (roughly 95% CD4, 88% CD8).

A note on this clonotype: The antigen is unknown.

V lost 4 bases to trimming and J lost 2 bases; unmatched junction nucleotides: 10. CDR1 is SGHRS and CDR2 is YFSETQ in the germline V gene. The CDR3 is 18 residues long. The sequenced sample was PBMCs, obtained roughly 23 days after the first yellow fever vaccination. This TCR came from a young man who received the YFV17D yellow fever vaccine. The V call is TRBV5-1, the J call TRBJ2-3, with 13 nucleotides matching TRBD2. The CDR3 is CASSPKGGLAGPTDTQYF. CDR3 DNA: TGCGCCAGCAGCCCAAAAGGGGGACTAGCGGGGCCCACAGATACGCAGTATTTT. The variable domain in full, with the rest retrieved from reference TRBV5-1 and TRBJ2-3, is KAGVTQTPRYLIKTRGQQVTLSCSPISGHRSVSWYQQTPGQGLQFLFEYFSETQRNKGNFPGRFSGRQFSNSRSEMNVSTLELGDSALYLCASSPKGGLAGPTDTQYFGPGTRLTVL.